Below are 13 T cell receptor beta chains sequenced from a single sample in a study of OX40 agonist ivuxolimab in advanced cancers. Clones were sequenced by immunoSEQ multiplex PCR, and TCRdb holds only the in-frame ones, with some missing. Among tens of thousands of clones, approximately 84% were seen once, and the ten largest hold less than 2%. The material was CD4+ or CD8+ T cells sorted from blood, obtained in a trial of the OX40 agonist ivuxolimab. Source of these receptors: an adult with an advanced solid tumor such as melanoma, head and neck, liver or kidney cancer.

J is TRBJ2-7 and V is TRBV9; 8 bases match TRBD2. The CDR3 totals 16 residues. V shed 1 base and J 5 bases; nucleotides not matched to a gene: 11. Germline V gene sequence: CDR1 SGDLS, CDR2 YYNGEE. The CDR3 spells CASSVTWGSGIHEQYF. The CDR3 nucleotides read TGTGCCAGCAGCGTAACGTGGGGTAGCGGGATTCACGAGCAGTACTTC.

This clone appeared many times. The chain carries TRBV5-1 and TRBJ2-7; 10 bases line up with TRBD1. Germline-derived CDR1 and CDR2 are SGHRS and YFSETQ. CDR3 length equals 15 residues. Germline trimming cut 5 bases from V and 5 bases from J; bases unmatched to any gene: 10. Written as DNA, the CDR3 is TGCGCCAGCAGTCTGGGACAGGGGCCTTTTCACGAGCAGTACTTC. It yields the protein CASSLGQGPFHEQYF.

The rearrangement links TRBV19 to TRBJ2-2, with D possibly matching TRBD2 (5 bases). Germline V gene lookup returns CDR1 LNHDA and CDR2 SQIVND (reference sequence). The germline V and J ends were trimmed by 5 bases and 6 bases, with 13 bases remaining between them. This CDR3 spans 14 amino acids. The CDR3 DNA reads TGTGCCAGTAGTTCCCGGGATGGGGCCGGGGAGCTGTTTTTT. Protein product: CASSSRDGAGELFF.

This chain uses TRBV28 with TRBJ2-1, with D possibly matching TRBD2 (6 bases). V was trimmed by 6 bases and J by 4 bases, leaving 16 bases between them. Germline values: CDR1 MDHEN, CDR2 SYDVKM. This CDR3 is built from 15 residues. CDR3 in DNA: TGTGCCAGCAGCGACCTGACTAGATCGTACAATGAGCAGTTCTTC. It is translated as CASSDLTRSYNEQFF.

The chain joins TRBV19 to TRBJ2-1; possible D gene TRBD2, 5 bases. This CDR3 spans 14 amino acids. V lost 5 bases to trimming and J lost 2 bases, with 10 bases between them. Per the germline V gene, CDR1 is LNHDA and CDR2 is SQIVND (reference sequence). The CDR3 DNA sequence: TGTGCCAGTAGTGCACGGGAAACCTACAATGAGCAGTTCTTC. Its translation: CASSARETYNEQFF. Full variable domain (outside the CDR3, taken from reference TRBV19 and TRBJ2-1): DGGITQSPKYLFRKEGQNVTLSCEQNLNHDAMYWYRQDPGQGLRLIYYSQIVNDFQKGDIAEGYSVSREKKESFPLTVTSAQKNPTAFYLCASSARETYNEQFFGPGTRLTVL.

The chain joins TRBV30 to TRBJ2-7; maybe TRBD1 (6 bases). The germline V and J ends were trimmed by 0 bases and 7 bases, with 10 bases remaining between them. CDR1 and CDR2 from the germline V gene are GTSNPN and SVGIG (reference sequence). The CDR3 has 12 amino acids. Here the CDR3 DNA reads TGTGCCTGGAGTGTACAGGGTCTGGAGCAGTACTTC. Translating it yields CAWSVQGLEQYF.

The chain links TRBV10-3 to TRBJ2-3; tentative D call: TRBD2 (6 bases). The ends were cut back, 10 bases at V and 0 bases at J, with 11 bases in the middle. CDR3 length equals 13 residues. Germline CDR1 reads ENHRY; CDR2 reads SYGVKD. CDR3: CATASASTDTQYF. Written as DNA, the CDR3 is TGTGCCACCGCTAGCGCCAGCACAGATACGCAGTATTTT.

The J gene is TRBJ2-2, the V gene TRBV30; D gene ambiguous. Trimming shortened V by 4 bases and J by 3 bases, and 18 bases separated the two germline ends. The germline V gene has CDR1 GTSNPN and CDR2 SVGIG (reference sequence). The CDR3 consists of 16 residues. CDR3 DNA sequence: TGTGCCTGGATAAGGAGTAACTCTCCGGACACCGGGGAGCTGTTTTTT. It codes for CAWIRSNSPDTGELFF.

The chain combines TRBV12-1 with TRBJ2-7; the table's D call, TRBD1, was not checked against the DNA. TRBV12-1 is listed as a pseudogene. The CDR3 runs to 17 residues. For the CDR3, the DNA is TGTGCCAGCAGTATCCCTCTCCCCGGGACAGGGGTAGTAGAGCAGTACTTC. Amino acids: CASSIPLPGTGVVEQYF.

V usage is TRBV18 and J usage is TRBJ1-3; no firm D call. Trimming left V 2 bases short and J 0 bases short, with 8 bases between. The CDR3 contains 15 residues. Germline V gene lookup returns CDR1 KGHSH and CDR2 LQKENI. In nucleotides, the CDR3 is TGTGCCAGCTCACCAGGGTCAGGCTCTGGAAACACCATATATTTT. Its translation is CASSPGSGSGNTIYF.

The chain combines TRBV2 with TRBJ2-2; 8 positions match TRBD2. V dropped 8 bases and J dropped 6; count of bases not matched to a gene: 8. Germline values: CDR1 SNHLY, CDR2 FYNNEI. The length of the CDR3 is 14 residues. The CDR3 is CASRAGEFAGELFF. In nucleotides, the CDR3 is TGTGCCAGCCGAGCGGGAGAGTTCGCCGGGGAGCTGTTTTTT.

The chain employs TRBV7-8 and TRBJ2-7, with a possible D match to TRBD2 (5 bases). Germline V gene sequence: CDR1 SGHVS, CDR2 FQNEAQ. V lost 1 base and J lost 1, with 11 bases in between. CDR3 length equals 15 residues. The CDR3 protein is CASSLVGGQSYEQYF. The CDR3 region has the DNA TGTGCCAGCAGCTTAGTTGGCGGGCAGTCCTACGAGCAGTACTTC.

This rearrangement joins TRBV4-2 to TRBJ1-2; 7 positions match TRBD1. Per the germline V gene, CDR1 is LGHNA and CDR2 is YNFKEQ. This CDR3 contains 13 residues. Germline trimming cut 4 bases from V and 7 bases from J; bases unmatched to any gene: 6. The CDR3 DNA is TGTGCCAGCAGCCCACAGGGGAGTCTTGGCTACACCTTC. Amino acids: CASSPQGSLGYTF.